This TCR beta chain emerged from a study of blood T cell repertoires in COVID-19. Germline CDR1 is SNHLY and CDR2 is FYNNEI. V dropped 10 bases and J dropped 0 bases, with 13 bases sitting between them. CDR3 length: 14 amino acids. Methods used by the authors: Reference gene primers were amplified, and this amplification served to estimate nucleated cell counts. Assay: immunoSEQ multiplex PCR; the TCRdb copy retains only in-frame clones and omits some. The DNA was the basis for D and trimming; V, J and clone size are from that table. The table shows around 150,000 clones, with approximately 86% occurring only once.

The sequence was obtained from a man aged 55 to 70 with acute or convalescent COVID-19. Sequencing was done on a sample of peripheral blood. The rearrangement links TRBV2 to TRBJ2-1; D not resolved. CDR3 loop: CAIPRLDSYNEQFF. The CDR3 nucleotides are TGTGCCATACCTCGACTGGACTCCTACAATGAGCAGTTCTTC.